Given below is one TCR beta chain in context. Its antigen is still unknown. This specimen comes from a study of T cell responses to AZD1222 COVID-19 vaccine. Overall study results and limits: Baseline serology detected seropositivity in only six AZD1222 recipients. When two AZD1222 doses had been given, Spike-specific TCR breadth and depth rose.

Germline CDR1 is LNHDA and CDR2 is SQIVND (reference sequence). This CDR3 is 12 amino acids long. The V gene lost 6 bases and the J gene lost 5 bases, with 11 bases spanning the gap. Sequenced by immunoSEQ multiplex PCR; TCRdb stores in-frame clones only, minus some. The table records 140,000 or so clones, 80% to 95% of them present only once. The source material was peripheral blood, sampled 28 days after the second AZD1222 dose. The TCR was taken from an adult who received the AZD1222 COVID-19 vaccine. The chain is built from TRBV19 and TRBJ2-7, with D possibly matching TRBD2 (5 bases). The CDR3 DNA sequence: TGTGCCAGTAGCGGGAACAGCAACGAGCAGTACTTC. Translating it yields CASSGNSNEQYF.